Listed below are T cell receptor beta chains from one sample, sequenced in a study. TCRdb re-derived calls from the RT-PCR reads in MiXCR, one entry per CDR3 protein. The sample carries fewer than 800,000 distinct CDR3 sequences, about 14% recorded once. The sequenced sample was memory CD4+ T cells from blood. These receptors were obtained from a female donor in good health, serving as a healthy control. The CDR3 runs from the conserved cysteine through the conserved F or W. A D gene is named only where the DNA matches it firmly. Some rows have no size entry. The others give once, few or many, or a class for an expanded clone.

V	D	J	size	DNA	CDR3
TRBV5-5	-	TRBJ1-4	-	TGTGCCAGCAGCTTGGCCTCAAGCTCGGGGCTCTCGAGTGAAAAACTGTTTTTT	CASSLASSSGLSSEKLFF
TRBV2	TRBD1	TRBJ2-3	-	TGTGCCAGCAGCGCCGTGGCAGGGGGAGTTCTAGATACGCAGTATTTT	CASSAVAGGVLDTQYF
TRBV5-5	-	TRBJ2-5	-	TGTGCCAGCAGCTTGGGGGGTACCCCTGGAGAGACCCAGTACTTC	CASSLGGTPGETQYF
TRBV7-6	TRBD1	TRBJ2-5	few	TGTGCCAGCAGCCCCCAGGGACAGGCGAGAGAGACCCAGTACTTC	CASSPQGQARETQYF
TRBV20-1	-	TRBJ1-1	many	TGCAGTGCTAGAGATTTAGCGGGAAGGACTGAAGCTTTCTTT	CSARDLAGRTEAFF
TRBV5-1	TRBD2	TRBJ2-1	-	TGCGCCAGCAGCTTGGTTAGCGGGAGCGTGAATGAGCAGTTCTTC	CASSLVSGSVNEQFF
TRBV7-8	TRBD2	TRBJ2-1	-	TGTGCCAGCAGAATCGGGGTGGCGGGAGAGGCGTTCTTC	CASRIGVAGEAFF
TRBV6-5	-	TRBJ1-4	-	TGTGCCAGCAGTTACTCCGTGGGGGGAGTTGAAAAACTGTTTTTT	CASSYSVGGVEKLFF
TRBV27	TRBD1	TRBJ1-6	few	TGTGCCAGCCAGGACAGGGGTGGGAATAATTCACCCCTCCACTTT	CASQDRGGNNSPLHF
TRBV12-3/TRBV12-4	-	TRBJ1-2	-	TGTGCCAGCAGTAGGGGATGGGCCAACTATGGCTACACCTTC	CASSRGWANYGYTF
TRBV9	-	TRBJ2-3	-	TGTGCCAGCAGCGCTCGGACCGGGACACCCGGCGCAGATACGCAGTATTTT	CASSARTGTPGADTQYF
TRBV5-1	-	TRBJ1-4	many	TGCGCCAGCAGCTCCGGCGGGATGGATAATGAAAAACTGTTTTTT	CASSSGGMDNEKLFF
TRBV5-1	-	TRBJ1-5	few	TGCGCCAGCAGCTTCGAGGGGATGAGCAATCAGCCCCAGCATTTT	CASSFEGMSNQPQHF
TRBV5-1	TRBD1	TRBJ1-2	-	TGCGCCAGCAGCTGGGGAGGACAGGGACGTGGCTACACCTTC	CASSWGGQGRGYTF
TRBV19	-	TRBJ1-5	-	TGTGCCAGTAGTCGGGGACTGATTAGCAATCAGCCCCAGCATTTT	CASSRGLISNQPQHF
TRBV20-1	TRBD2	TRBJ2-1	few	TGCAGTGCTAGAGACCCGTGGACTAGCGGGAGGGGAGGCTACAATGAGCAGTTCTTC	CSARDPWTSGRGGYNEQFF
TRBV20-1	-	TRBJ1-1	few	TGCAGTGCTAGTCAGAACAGGGCAAACACTGAAGCTTTCTTT	CSASQNRANTEAFF
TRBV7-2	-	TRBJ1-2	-	TGTGCCAGCAGCTTATTAAGTAATGTGGGCTACACCTTC	CASSLLSNVGYTF
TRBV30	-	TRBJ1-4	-	TGTGCCTGGAGTTCCGGGGTGGTTAGCGAAAAACTGTTTTTT	CAWSSGVVSEKLFF
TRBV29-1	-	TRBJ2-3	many	TGCAGCGTTCCTGCGTTGGGCACAGATACGCAGTATTTT	CSVPALGTDTQYF
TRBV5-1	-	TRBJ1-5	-	TGCGCCAGCAGCTTGGGAGTTGACGAGCAGGGTCAGCCCCAGCATTTT	CASSLGVDEQGQPQHF
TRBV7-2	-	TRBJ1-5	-	TGTGCCAGCAGCTTAGAGGGCAGGGGCCGAAATCAGCCCCAGCATTTT	CASSLEGRGRNQPQHF
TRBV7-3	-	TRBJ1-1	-	TGTGCCAGCAGCCCAACGTCCACGACGGGCACTGAAGCTTTCTTT	CASSPTSTTGTEAFF